The 22 T cell receptor beta chains presented below share a single source sample, sequenced in a study of early T cells in non-severe SARS-CoV-2 infection. TCRdb reprocessed the 5' RACE reads via MiXCR and lists one record per CDR3 protein. Among some 50,000 distinct CDR3 sequences listed, roughly 9% were seen once. The source material was whole blood, sampled at baseline. The receptors were sampled from an adult who was a healthcare worker with PCR-confirmed SARS-CoV-2 infection or an uninfected control (not recorded which).

The sample holds many counts of this clonotype. The gene calls are TRBV6-1 and TRBJ1-1; a weak D match, TRBD1 (5 bases). This CDR3 contains 12 residues. Germline loops: CDR1 MNHNS, CDR2 SASEGT. Trimming took 0 bases from V and 8 from J, leaving 7 bases between them. CDR3 nucleotides: TGTGCCAGCAGTGAAGCCAAGGGGGAAGCTTTCTTT. Its translation is CASSEAKGEAFF.

The rearrangement links TRBV29-1 to TRBJ2-1, with 7 bases aligning to TRBD1. The V gene's germline CDR1 is SQVTM and CDR2 ANQGSEA. The V segment lost 2 bases and the J segment 8 bases; nucleotides outside the gene matches: 6. The CDR3 loop spans 13 amino acids. The CDR3 is CSVESQGVDEQFF. CDR3 bases: TGCAGCGTTGAATCCCAGGGGGTGGATGAGCAGTTCTTC.

This clonotype was counted between two and nine times. J is TRBJ2-2 and V is TRBV30; the match to TRBD2 covers 7 bases. This CDR3 contains 15 residues. V shed 5 bases and J 5 bases; nucleotides not matched to a gene: 11. Germline CDR1 reads GTSNPN; CDR2 reads SVGIG (reference sequence). Here the CDR3 DNA reads TGTGCCTGGTTATCCGGGGACGGGAGGACCGGGGAGCTGTTTTTT. The encoded protein is CAWLSGDGRTGELFF.

By frequency in the sample, this clonotype is medium-sized. The chain carries TRBV4-1 and TRBJ2-1; no firm D call. V was clipped by 0 bases and J by 3 bases, with 9 bases between them. Germline-derived CDR1 and CDR2 are MGHRA and YSYEKL. The CDR3 sequence is 15 residues long. The CDR3 loop is CASSQDSTGYNEQFF. The CDR3 coding sequence is TGCGCCAGCAGCCAAGATAGTACGGGCTACAATGAGCAGTTCTTC.

The chain joins TRBV28 to TRBJ2-1; 13 positions match TRBD2. Trimming removed 4 bases from V and 8 bases from J; junction bases left unmatched: 17. Germline-derived CDR1 and CDR2 are MDHEN and SYDVKM. The CDR3 loop spans 19 amino acids. In nucleotides, the CDR3 is TGTGCCAGCAGTTCGACTAGCGGGAGGCCCCGGACCATTCGGGATGAGCAGTTCTTC. As protein: CASSSTSGRPRTIRDEQFF.

The chain joins TRBV5-4 to TRBJ2-3; tentatively, D is TRBD1 or TRBD2 (5 bases each). CDR1 is SGHNT, CDR2 YYREEE, per germline (reference sequence). The V end was cut by 2 bases, the J end by 10 bases, with 11 bases between. CDR3 length equals 12 residues. CDR3 DNA: TGTGCCAGCAGCTTATCACTAGGGGCGCAGTATTTT. The encoded protein is CASSLSLGAQYF.

This clonotype was detected many times. V is TRBV7-6 and J is TRBJ2-3; 7 nucleotides align to TRBD1. Trimming at V came to 1 base and at J to 0 bases, leaving 1 base not matched to a gene. The length of the CDR3 is 15 residues. Germline values: CDR1 SGHVS, CDR2 FNYEAQ. The CDR3 DNA is TGTGCCAGCAGCTTAGTGGGACAGAGCACAGATACGCAGTATTTT. Protein product: CASSLVGQSTDTQYF.

V is TRBV7-2 and J is TRBJ1-2, with D uncertain. This CDR3 region has 12 residues. Per the germline V gene, CDR1 is SGHTA and CDR2 is FQGNSA. Trimming left V 5 bases short and J 5 bases short, with 9 bases between. CDR3 loop: CASSPGRYGYTF. CDR3 nucleotide sequence: TGTGCCAGCAGCCCCGGGCGATATGGCTACACCTTC.

This clonotype came up a few times. The rearrangement joins TRBV6-5 to TRBJ2-1; tentatively, D is TRBD2 (6 bases). The V end was cut by 5 bases, the J end by 10 bases, with 21 bases between. CDR3 length equals 15 residues. Germline V gene data show CDR1 as MNHEY and CDR2 as SVGAGI. CDR3 coding DNA: TGTGCCAGCAGTCCCGAAGTGGGGGGTCTGGAGGAGCAGTTCTTC. It codes for CASSPEVGGLEEQFF.

The V and J genes are TRBV4-1 and TRBJ2-1; TRBD2 might be the D (5 bases). Germline CDR1 MGHRA, CDR2 YSYEKL. The CDR3 contains 14 residues. V lost 5 bases and J 7 bases, leaving 15 bases between the germline ends. Here the CDR3 DNA reads TGCGCCAGCAGCACACTTCCACTAGAGAATGAGCAGTTCTTC. Protein: CASSTLPLENEQFF.

This clonotype was found a few times. This chain links TRBV14 with TRBJ2-5; TRBD2 might be the D (6 bases). The CDR3 extends over 15 amino acids. Germline CDR1 SGHDN, CDR2 FVKESK. The V end lost 0 bases, the J end lost 3 bases, and 11 bases lay between the germline ends. In nucleotides, the CDR3 is TGTGCCAGCAGCCAAGACGTAGCGGAAAAAGAGACCCAGTACTTC. Translating it yields CASSQDVAEKETQYF.

The table lists this clonotype with many counts. Here the CDR3 DNA reads TGTGCCAGCAGCACCCCGGGACTGTTTACCGGAGCCACTGAAGCTTTCTTT. This sequence encodes CASSTPGLFTGATEAFF. The rearrangement links TRBV5-6 to TRBJ1-1, with D tentatively TRBD1 (5 bases). This CDR3 spans 17 amino acids. V lost 4 bases to trimming and J lost 4 bases, with 23 bases between them. Germline V CDR1 and CDR2: SGHDT, YYEEEE.

The chain links TRBV12-3 or TRBV12-4 to TRBJ2-1; D tentatively reads TRBD1 or TRBD2 (5 bases each). CDR3 length equals 15 residues. V shed 1 base and J shed 8 bases, with 15 bases lying between them. The CDR3: CASSLVGGGSDEQFF. In DNA, the CDR3 is TGTGCCAGCAGTTTAGTGGGTGGGGGTTCCGATGAGCAGTTCTTC.

J is TRBJ2-7 and V is TRBV27; D perhaps matches TRBD2 (6 bases). Trimming left V 0 bases short and J 6 bases short, with 9 bases between. The germline V gene encodes CDR1 MNHEY and CDR2 SMNVEV (reference sequence). The CDR3 contains 13 residues. The CDR3 DNA sequence: TGTGCCAGCAGTTTATCGGCGGGGCGCGAGCAGTACTTC. Translating gives CASSLSAGREQYF.

A few counts support this clonotype. The rearrangement joins TRBV19 to TRBJ2-3; 8 bases fit TRBD2. Trimming took 6 bases from V and 2 from J; bases not matched to a gene: 7. This CDR3 spans 15 amino acids. In germline, CDR1 is LNHDA, CDR2 SQIVND (reference sequence). The CDR3 bases are TGTGCCAGTAGGCCGAGCGGGGGTTCCACAGATACGCAGTATTTT. This sequence encodes CASRPSGGSTDTQYF. Together with reference TRBV19 and TRBJ2-3, the CDR3 gives the full variable domain: DGGITQSPKYLFRKEGQNVTLSCEQNLNHDAMYWYRQDPGQGLRLIYYSQIVNDFQKGDIAEGYSVSREKKESFPLTVTSAQKNPTAFYLCASRPSGGSTDTQYFGPGTRLTVL.

At least ten counts were recorded for this clonotype. The rearrangement joins TRBV7-2 to TRBJ2-7, with 8 bases aligning to TRBD2. CDR3 length: 15 residues. Germline CDR1 and CDR2: SGHTA and FQGNSA. The V segment lost 1 base and the J segment 1 base; nucleotides outside the gene matches: 3. The CDR3 nucleotides read TGTGCCAGCAGCTTAGTGGGACTAGGGTCCTACGAGCAGTACTTC. This codes for CASSLVGLGSYEQYF.

This clonotype was detected only a few times. This sequence joins TRBV7-9 and TRBJ1-1, with D possibly TRBD1 on 5 matching bases. There are 14 residues in the CDR3. The V gene's germline CDR1 is SEHNR and CDR2 FQNEAQ (reference sequence). Trimming cost V 4 bases and J 4 bases, with 13 bases left between them. This chain's CDR3 is CASSSHGAGTEAFF. As DNA, the CDR3 is TGTGCCAGCAGCTCTCACGGGGCAGGCACTGAAGCTTTCTTT.

This clonotype was seen more than once but under ten times. The rearrangement joins TRBV20-1 to TRBJ2-3; 8 nucleotides line up with TRBD2. This CDR3 region has 15 residues. In germline, CDR1 is DFQATT, CDR2 SNEGSKA (reference sequence). V trimming: 0 bases; J trimming: 4 bases; junction bases outside the gene matches: 6. The CDR3 loop is CSARDRAGVPDTQYF. The CDR3 DNA reads as TGCAGTGCTAGAGATCGAGCGGGAGTCCCAGATACGCAGTATTTT.

In this sample, this clonotype turned up a few times. The chain links TRBV2 to TRBJ1-3; the D is unclear. The V end lost 8 bases, the J end lost 2 bases, and 16 bases lay between the germline ends. This CDR3 is 15 amino acids long. The germline gives CDR1 SNHLY, CDR2 FYNNEI. The CDR3, as DNA: TGTGCCAGCTCGGGAGGATACGGGGCTGGAAACACCATATATTTT. The encoded protein is CASSGGYGAGNTIYF. Variable domain in full (rest from reference TRBV2 and TRBJ1-3): EPEVTQTPSHQVTQMGQEVILRCVPISNHLYFYWYRQILGQKVEFLVSFYNNEISEKSEIFDDQFSVERPDGSNFTLKIRSTKLEDSAMYFCASSGGYGAGNTIYFGEGSWLTVV.

This clonotype was found many times. V and J are TRBV6-1 and TRBJ1-5; no definite D call. This CDR3 is 14 amino acids long. Germline V gene sequence: CDR1 MNHNS, CDR2 SASEGT. V gave up 1 base and J gave up 3 bases, with 7 bases separating them. The CDR3 nucleotides are TGTGCCAGCAGTGAAGTCCAGTACAATCAGCCCCAGCATTTT. This sequence encodes CASSEVQYNQPQHF.

This clonotype was counted a few times. The V call is TRBV20-1, the J call TRBJ1-2; D unresolved. Germline assignment: CDR1 DFQATT and CDR2 SNEGSKA (reference sequence). This CDR3 comprises 12 residues. Trimming shortened V by 6 bases and J by 2 bases, and 10 bases separated the two germline ends. The chain's CDR3 is CSAPIRNYGYTF. Written as DNA, the CDR3 is TGCAGTGCCCCGATCCGGAACTATGGCTACACCTTC.

The rearrangement uses TRBV4-2 and TRBJ2-3; perhaps TRBD2 as D (7 bases). V lost 0 bases, J lost 7 bases, and 20 bases lay in between. This CDR3 contains 17 residues. Per the germline V gene, CDR1 is LGHNA and CDR2 is YNFKEQ. The CDR3 reads CASSQDWGGFRGNTQYF. Here the CDR3 DNA reads TGTGCCAGCAGCCAAGATTGGGGGGGCTTCCGAGGAAATACGCAGTATTTT.